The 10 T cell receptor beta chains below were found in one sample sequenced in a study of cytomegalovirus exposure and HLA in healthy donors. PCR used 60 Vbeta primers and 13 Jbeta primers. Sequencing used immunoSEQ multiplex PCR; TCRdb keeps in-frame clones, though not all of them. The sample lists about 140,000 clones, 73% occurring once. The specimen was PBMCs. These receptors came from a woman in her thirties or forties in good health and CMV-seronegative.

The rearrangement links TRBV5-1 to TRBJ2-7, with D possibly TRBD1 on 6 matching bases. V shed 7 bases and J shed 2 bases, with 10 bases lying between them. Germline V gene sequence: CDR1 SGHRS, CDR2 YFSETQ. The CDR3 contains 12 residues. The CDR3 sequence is CASGGQAYEQYF. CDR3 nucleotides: TGCGCCAGCGGGGGACAAGCCTACGAGCAGTACTTC.

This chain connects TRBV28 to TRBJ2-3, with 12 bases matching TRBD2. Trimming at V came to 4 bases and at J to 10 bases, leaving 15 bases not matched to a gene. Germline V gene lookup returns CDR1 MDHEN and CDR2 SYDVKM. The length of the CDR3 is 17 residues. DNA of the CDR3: TGTGCCAGCAGTTCCTACACTAGCGGGGGGACCCGGGAGGCGCAGTATTTT. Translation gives CASSSYTSGGTREAQYF.

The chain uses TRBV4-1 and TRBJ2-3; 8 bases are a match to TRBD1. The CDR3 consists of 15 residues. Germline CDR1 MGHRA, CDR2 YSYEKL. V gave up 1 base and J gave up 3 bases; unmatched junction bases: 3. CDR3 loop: CASSQVTGETDTQYF. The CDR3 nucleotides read TGCGCCAGCAGCCAAGTGACAGGGGAGACAGATACGCAGTATTTT.

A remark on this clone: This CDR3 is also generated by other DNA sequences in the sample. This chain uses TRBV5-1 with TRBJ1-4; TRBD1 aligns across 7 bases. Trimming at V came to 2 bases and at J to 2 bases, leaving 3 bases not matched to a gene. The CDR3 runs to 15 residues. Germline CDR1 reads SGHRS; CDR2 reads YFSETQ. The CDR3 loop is CASSLTGATNEKLFF. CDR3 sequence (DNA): TGCGCCAGCAGCTTAACAGGGGCCACTAATGAAAAACTGTTTTTT.

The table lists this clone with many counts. CDR3 residues: CASSSGPLGGKLFF. CDR3 nucleotide sequence: TGTGCCAGCAGCTCGGGTCCTTTAGGCGGAAAACTGTTTTTT. The chain has TRBV13 and TRBJ1-4; D is ambiguous. The CDR3 has 14 residues. Germline V gene lookup returns CDR1 PRHDT and CDR2 FYEKMQ (reference sequence). Trimming removed 4 bases at V and 10 bases at J, with 16 bases between.

CDR3 nucleotides: TGTGCCAGCAGTGAAGCGCGGGGTGATAAGGGCTACACCTTC. Amino acid sequence: CASSEARGDKGYTF. The V call is TRBV2, the J call TRBJ1-2, with D unclear. Germline lookup yields CDR1 SNHLY and CDR2 FYNNEI. The V and J ends lost 0 bases and 8 bases respectively, with 13 bases between them. The CDR3 is 14 residues long. Variable domain in full (rest from reference TRBV2 and TRBJ1-2): EPEVTQTPSHQVTQMGQEVILRCVPISNHLYFYWYRQILGQKVEFLVSFYNNEISEKSEIFDDQFSVERPDGSNFTLKIRSTKLEDSAMYFCASSEARGDKGYTFGSGTRLTVV.

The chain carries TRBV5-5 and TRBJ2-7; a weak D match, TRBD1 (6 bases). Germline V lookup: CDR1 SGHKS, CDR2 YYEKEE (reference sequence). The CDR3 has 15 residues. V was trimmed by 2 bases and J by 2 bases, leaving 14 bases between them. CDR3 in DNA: TGTGCCAGCAGCTTATTACAGGGCTTCCCCTACGAGCAGTACGTC. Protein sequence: CASSLLQGFPYEQYV.

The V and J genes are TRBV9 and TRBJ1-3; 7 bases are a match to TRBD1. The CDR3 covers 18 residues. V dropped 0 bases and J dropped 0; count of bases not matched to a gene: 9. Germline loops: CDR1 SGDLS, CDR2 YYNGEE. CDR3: CASSVGPPGTASGNTIYF. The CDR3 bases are TGTGCCAGCAGCGTAGGGCCACCGGGGACAGCCTCTGGAAACACCATATATTTT.

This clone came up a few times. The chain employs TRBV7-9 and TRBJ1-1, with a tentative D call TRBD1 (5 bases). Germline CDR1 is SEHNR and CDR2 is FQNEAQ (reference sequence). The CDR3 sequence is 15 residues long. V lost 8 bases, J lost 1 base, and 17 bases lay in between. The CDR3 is CASGVYLGENTEAFF. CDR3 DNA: TGTGCCAGCGGGGTATATCTAGGGGAGAACACTGAAGCTTTCTTT.

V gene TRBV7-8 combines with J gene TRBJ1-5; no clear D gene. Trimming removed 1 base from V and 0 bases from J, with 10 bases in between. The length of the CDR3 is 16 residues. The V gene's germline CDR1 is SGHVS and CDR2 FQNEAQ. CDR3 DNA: TGTGCCAGCAGCTTAGGTGCAGGTCATAGCAATCAGCCCCAGCATTTT. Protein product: CASSLGAGHSNQPQHF.